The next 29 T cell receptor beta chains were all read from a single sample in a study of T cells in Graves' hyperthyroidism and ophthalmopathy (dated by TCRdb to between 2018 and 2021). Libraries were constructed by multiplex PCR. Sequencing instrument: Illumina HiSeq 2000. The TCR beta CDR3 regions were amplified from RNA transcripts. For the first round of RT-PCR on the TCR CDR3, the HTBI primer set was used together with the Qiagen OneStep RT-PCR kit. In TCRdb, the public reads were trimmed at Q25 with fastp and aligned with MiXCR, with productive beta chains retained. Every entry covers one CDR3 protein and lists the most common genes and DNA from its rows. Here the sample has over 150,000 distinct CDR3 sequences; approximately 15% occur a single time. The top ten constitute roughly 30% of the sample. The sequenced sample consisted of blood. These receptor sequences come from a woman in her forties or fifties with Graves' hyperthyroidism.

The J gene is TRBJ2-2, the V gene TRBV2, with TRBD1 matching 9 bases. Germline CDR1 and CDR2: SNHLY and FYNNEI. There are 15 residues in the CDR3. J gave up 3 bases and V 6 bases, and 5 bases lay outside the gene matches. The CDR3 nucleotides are TGTGCCAGCAGCCCACAGGGGGCTTACACCGGGGAGCTGTTTTTT. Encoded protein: CASSPQGAYTGELFF.

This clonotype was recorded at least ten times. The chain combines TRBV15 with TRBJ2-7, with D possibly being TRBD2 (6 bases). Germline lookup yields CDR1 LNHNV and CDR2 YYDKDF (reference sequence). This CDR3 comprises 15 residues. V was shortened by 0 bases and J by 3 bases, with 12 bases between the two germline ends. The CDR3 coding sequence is TGTGCCACCAGCAGAGATCGAACGGGGGACTACGAGCAGTACTTC. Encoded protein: CATSRDRTGDYEQYF.

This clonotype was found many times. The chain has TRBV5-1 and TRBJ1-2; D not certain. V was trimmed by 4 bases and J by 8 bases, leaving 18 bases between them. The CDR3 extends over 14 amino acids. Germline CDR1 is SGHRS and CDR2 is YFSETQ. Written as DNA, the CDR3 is TGCGCCAGCAGCGTAGCCGGGCCCCAGGAGGGCTACACCTTC. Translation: CASSVAGPQEGYTF.

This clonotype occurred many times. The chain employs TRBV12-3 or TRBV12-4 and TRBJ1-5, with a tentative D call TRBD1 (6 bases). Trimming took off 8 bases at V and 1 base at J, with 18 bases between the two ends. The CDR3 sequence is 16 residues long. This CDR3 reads CASSLGGGTSNQPQHF. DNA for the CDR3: TGTGCCAGCTCCCTAGGTGGGGGGACAAGCAATCAGCCCCAGCATTTT.

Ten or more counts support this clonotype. CDR3 amino acids: CASSNLGVAYTTDTQYF. CDR3 nucleotide sequence: TGTGCCAGCAGTAACCTCGGGGTAGCGTACACCACAGATACGCAGTATTTT. The chain combines TRBV5-8 with TRBJ2-3, with D perhaps TRBD2 (5 bases). The CDR3 is 17 amino acids. Germline values: CDR1 SGHTS, CDR2 YDEGEE. The V gene lost 5 bases and the J gene lost 2 bases, with 21 bases spanning the gap.

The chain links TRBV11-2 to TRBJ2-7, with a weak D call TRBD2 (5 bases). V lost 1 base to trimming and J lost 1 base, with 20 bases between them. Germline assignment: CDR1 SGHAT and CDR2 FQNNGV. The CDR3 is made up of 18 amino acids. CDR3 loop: CASSLGPPLGWESYEQYF. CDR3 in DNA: TGTGCCAGCAGCTTAGGGCCCCCCCTAGGGTGGGAGTCCTACGAGCAGTACTTC.

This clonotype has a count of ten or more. CDR3 protein: CASSLVPDKETQYF. The CDR3 DNA reads as TGCGCCAGCAGCTTGGTCCCCGACAAAGAGACCCAGTACTTC. The chain recombines TRBV5-1 with TRBJ2-5; D is unclear. CDR1 and CDR2 (germline): SGHRS, YFSETQ. The length of the CDR3 is 14 residues. Trimming stripped 0 bases from V and 3 bases from J, with 9 bases between.

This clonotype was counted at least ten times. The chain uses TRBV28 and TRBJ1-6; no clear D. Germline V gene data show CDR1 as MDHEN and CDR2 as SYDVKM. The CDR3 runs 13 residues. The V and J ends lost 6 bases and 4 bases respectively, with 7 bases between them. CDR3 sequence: CASRTEYNSPLHF. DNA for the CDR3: TGTGCCAGCAGGACCGAGTATAATTCACCCCTCCACTTT.

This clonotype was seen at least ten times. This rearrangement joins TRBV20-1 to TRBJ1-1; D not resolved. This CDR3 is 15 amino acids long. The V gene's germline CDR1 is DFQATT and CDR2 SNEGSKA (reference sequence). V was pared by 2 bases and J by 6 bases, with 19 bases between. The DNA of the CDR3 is TGCAGTGCTAGACTACCTACCCTGCGAACCGCTGAAGCTTTCTTT. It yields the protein CSARLPTLRTAEAFF.

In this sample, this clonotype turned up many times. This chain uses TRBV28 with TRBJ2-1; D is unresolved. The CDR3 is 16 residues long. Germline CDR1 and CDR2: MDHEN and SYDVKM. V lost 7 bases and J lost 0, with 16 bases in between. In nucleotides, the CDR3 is TGTGCCAGCAATCTCTGGTACGGAAGCTCCTACAATGAGCAGTTCTTC. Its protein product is CASNLWYGSSYNEQFF.

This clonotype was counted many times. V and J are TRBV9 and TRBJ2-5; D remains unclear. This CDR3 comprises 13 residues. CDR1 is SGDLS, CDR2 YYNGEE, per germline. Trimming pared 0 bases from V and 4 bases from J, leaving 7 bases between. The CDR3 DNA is TGTGCCAGCAGCGTAGGAGCCCCAGAGACCCAGTACTTC. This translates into CASSVGAPETQYF.

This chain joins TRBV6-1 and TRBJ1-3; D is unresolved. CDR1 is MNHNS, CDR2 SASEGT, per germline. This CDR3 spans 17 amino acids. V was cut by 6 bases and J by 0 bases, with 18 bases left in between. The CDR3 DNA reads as TGTGCCAGCAGCCCCTTTAGGGCCACCGTCTCTGGAAACACCATATATTTT. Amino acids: CASSPFRATVSGNTIYF.

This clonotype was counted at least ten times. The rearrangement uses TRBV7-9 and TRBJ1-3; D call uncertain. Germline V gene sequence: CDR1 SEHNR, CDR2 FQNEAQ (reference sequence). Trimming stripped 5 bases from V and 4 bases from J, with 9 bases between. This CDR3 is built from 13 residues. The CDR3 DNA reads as TGTGCCAGCAGCCGAATGAACGGAAACACCATATATTTT. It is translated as CASSRMNGNTIYF.

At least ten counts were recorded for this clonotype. For the CDR3, the DNA is TGTGCCAGCAGTTTATTCGGGGGTGTTAACTATGGCTACACCTTC. Translation: CASSLFGGVNYGYTF. The rearrangement joins TRBV27 to TRBJ1-2; D possibly corresponds to TRBD1 (5 bases). CDR1 and CDR2 from the germline V gene are MNHEY and SMNVEV (reference sequence). The CDR3 runs 15 residues. V dropped 1 base and J dropped 1 base, with 10 bases sitting between them.

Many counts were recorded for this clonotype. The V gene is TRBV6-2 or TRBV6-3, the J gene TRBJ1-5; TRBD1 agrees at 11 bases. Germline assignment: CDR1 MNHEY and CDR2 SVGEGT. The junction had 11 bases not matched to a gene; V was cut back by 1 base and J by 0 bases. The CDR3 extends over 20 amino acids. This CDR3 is CASSYFSRTGGRLSNQPQHF. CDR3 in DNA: TGTGCCAGCAGTTACTTCAGCCGGACAGGGGGCCGCCTTAGCAATCAGCCCCAGCATTTT.

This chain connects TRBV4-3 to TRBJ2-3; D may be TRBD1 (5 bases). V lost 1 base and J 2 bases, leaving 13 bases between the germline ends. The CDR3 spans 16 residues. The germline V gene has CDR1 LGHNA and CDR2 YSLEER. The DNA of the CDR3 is TGCGCCAGCAGCCAAGTTGTGGGGCTCAACACAGATACGCAGTATTTT. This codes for CASSQVVGLNTDTQYF.

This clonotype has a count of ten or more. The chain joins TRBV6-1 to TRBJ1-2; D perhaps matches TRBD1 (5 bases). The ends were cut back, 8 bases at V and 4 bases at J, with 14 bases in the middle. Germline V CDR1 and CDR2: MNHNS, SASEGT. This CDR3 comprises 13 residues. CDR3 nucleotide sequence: TGTGCCAGCGGGGCCGCTCAGCCCTATGGCTACACCTTC. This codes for CASGAAQPYGYTF.

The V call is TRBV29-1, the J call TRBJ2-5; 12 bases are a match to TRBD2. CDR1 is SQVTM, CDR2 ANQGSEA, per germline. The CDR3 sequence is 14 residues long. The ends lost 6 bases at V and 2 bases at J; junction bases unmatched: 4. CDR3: CSVGLAGPQETQYF. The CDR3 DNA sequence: TGCAGCGTCGGACTAGCGGGGCCGCAAGAGACCCAGTACTTC.

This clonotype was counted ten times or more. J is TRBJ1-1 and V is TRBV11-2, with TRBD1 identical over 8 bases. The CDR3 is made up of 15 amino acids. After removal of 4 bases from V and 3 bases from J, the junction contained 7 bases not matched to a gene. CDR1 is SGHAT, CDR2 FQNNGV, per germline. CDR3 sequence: CASSYISGGDTEAFF. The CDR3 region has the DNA TGTGCCAGCAGCTATATCTCAGGGGGCGACACTGAAGCTTTCTTT.

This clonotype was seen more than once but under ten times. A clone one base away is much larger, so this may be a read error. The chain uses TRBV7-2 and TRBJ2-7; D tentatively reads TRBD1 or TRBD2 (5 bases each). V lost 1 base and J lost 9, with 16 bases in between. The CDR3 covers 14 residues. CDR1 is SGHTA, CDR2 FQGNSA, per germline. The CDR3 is CASSLGVGGNVQYF. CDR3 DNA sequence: TGTGCCAGCAGCTTAGGAGTTGGGGGAAACGTGCAGTACTTC.

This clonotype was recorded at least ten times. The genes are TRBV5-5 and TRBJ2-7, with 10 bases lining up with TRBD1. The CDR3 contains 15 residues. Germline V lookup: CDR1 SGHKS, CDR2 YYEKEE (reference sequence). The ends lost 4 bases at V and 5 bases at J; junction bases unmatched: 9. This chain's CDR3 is CASSGRDRGYHEQYF. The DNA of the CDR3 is TGTGCCAGCAGCGGCCGGGACAGGGGCTACCACGAGCAGTACTTC.

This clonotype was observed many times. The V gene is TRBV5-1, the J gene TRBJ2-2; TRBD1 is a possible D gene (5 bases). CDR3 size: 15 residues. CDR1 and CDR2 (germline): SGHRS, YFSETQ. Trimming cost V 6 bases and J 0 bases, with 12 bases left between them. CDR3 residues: CASNPLGPNTGELFF. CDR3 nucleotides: TGCGCCAGCAACCCGTTGGGGCCGAACACCGGGGAGCTGTTTTTT.

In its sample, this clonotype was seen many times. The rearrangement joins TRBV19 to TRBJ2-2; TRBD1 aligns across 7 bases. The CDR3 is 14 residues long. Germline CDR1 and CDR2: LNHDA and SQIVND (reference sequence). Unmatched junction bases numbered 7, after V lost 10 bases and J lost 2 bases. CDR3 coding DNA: TGTGCCACCAACGAGGGGGCAAACACCGGGGAGCTGTTTTTT. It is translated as CATNEGANTGELFF.

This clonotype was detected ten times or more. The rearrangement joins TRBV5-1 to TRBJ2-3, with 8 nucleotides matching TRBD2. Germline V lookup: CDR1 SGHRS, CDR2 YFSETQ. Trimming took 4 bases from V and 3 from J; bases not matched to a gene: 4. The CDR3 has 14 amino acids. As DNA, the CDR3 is TGCGCCAGCAGCATCGGGACTAGTACAGATACGCAGTATTTT. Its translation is CASSIGTSTDTQYF.

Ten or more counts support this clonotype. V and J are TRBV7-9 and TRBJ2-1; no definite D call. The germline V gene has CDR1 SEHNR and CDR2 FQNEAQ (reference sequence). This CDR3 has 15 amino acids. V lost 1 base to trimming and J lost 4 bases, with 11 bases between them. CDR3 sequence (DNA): TGTGCCAGCAGCTTAGGCTCACACAGTTACAATGAGCAGTTCTTC. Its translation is CASSLGSHSYNEQFF.

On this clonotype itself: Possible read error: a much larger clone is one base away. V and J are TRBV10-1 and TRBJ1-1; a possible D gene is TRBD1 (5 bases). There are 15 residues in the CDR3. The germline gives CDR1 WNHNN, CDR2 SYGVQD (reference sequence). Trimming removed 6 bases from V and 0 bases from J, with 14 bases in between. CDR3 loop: CASRRDPTVNTEAFF. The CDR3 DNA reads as TGCGCCAGCAGGCGGGACCCGACGGTGAACACTGAAGCTTTCTTT.

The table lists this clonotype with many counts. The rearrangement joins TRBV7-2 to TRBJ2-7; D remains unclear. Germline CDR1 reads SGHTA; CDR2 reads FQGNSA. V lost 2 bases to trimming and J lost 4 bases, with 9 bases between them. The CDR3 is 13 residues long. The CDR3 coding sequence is TGTGCCAGCAGCTTAAGGGCAGTATACGAGCAGTACTTC. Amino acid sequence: CASSLRAVYEQYF.

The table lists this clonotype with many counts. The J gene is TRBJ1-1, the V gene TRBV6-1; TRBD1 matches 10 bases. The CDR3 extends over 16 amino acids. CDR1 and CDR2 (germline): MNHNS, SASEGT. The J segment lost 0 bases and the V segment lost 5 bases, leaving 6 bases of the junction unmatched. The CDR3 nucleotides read TGTGCCAGCAGTATGGGACAGGGGTTCCTGAACACTGAAGCTTTCTTT. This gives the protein CASSMGQGFLNTEAFF.

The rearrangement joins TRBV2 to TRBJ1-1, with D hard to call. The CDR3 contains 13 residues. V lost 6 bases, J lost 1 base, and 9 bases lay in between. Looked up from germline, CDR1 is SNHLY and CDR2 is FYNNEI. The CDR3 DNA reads TGTGCCAGCAGCGCGGACTGGAACACTGAAGCTTTCTTT. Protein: CASSADWNTEAFF.